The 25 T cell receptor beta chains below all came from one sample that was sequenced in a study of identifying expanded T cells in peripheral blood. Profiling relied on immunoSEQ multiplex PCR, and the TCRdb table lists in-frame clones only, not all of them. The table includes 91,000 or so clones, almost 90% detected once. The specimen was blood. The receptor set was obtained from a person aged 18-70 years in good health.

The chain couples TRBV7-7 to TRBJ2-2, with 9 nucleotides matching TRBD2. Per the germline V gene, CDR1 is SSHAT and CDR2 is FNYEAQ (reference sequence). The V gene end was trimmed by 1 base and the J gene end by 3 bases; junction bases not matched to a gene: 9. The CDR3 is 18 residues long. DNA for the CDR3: TGTGCCAGCAGCTTAGGGGCTAGCGGGACACTCCACACCGGGGAGCTGTTTTTT. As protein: CASSLGASGTLHTGELFF.

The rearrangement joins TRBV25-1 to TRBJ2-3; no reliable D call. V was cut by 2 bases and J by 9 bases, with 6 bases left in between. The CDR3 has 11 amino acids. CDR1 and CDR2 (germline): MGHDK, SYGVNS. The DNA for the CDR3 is TGTGCCAGCAGTGAAAGCCGGACGCAGTATTTT. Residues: CASSESRTQYF.

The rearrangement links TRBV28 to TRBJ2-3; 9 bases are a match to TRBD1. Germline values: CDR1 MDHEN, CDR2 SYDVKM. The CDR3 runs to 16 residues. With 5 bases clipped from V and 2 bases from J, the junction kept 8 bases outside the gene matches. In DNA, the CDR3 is TGTGCCAGCAGTCCGCTGGACAGGGGAGTCACAGATACGCAGTATTTT. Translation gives CASSPLDRGVTDTQYF.

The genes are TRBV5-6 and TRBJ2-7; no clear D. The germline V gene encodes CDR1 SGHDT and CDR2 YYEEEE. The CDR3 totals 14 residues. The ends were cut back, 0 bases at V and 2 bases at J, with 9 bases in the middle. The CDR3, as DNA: TGTGCCAGCAGCTTGGTTGGTATCACCTACGAGCAGTACTTC. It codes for CASSLVGITYEQYF.

This CDR3 reads CSVQGMGGGSDTEAFF. The CDR3 DNA reads TGCAGCGTTCAAGGTATGGGGGGGGGCTCGGACACTGAAGCTTTCTTT. This rearrangement joins TRBV29-1 to TRBJ1-1; D perhaps matches TRBD1 (6 bases). There are 16 residues in the CDR3. The germline V gene has CDR1 SQVTM and CDR2 ANQGSEA. V lost 5 bases and J lost 3, with 22 bases in between.

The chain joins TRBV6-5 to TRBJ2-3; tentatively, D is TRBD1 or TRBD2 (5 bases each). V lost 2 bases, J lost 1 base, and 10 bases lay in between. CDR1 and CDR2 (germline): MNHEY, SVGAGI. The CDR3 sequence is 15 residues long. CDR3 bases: TGTGCCAGCAGTTACGGGACCTTAGGCACAGATACGCAGTATTTT. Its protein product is CASSYGTLGTDTQYF.

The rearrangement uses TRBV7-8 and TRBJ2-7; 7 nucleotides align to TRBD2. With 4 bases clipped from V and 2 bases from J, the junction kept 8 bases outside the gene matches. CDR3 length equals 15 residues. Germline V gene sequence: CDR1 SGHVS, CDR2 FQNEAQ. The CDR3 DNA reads TGTGCCAGCAGCTCCTCGGGGGGAGGGCCCTACGAGCAGTACTTC. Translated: CASSSSGGGPYEQYF.

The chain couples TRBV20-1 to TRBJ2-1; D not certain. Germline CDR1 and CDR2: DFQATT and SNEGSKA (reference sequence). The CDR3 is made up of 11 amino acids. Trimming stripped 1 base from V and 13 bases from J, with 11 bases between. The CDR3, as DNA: TGCAGTGCTAGAGGGGAAGGGATCCAGTTCTTC. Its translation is CSARGEGIQFF.

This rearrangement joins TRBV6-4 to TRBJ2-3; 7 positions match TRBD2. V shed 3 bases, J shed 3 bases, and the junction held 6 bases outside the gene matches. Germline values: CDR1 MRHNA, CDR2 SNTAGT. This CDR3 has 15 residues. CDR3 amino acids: CASSDGDGGTDTQYF. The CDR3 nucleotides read TGTGCCAGCAGTGATGGGGACGGGGGGACAGATACGCAGTATTTT.

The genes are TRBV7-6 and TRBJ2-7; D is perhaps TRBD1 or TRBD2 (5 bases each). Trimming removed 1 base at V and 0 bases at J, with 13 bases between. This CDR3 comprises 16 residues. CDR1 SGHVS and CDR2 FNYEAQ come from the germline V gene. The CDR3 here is CASSLVEGRPSYEQYF. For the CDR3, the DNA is TGTGCCAGCAGCTTAGTCGAGGGACGGCCCTCCTACGAGCAGTACTTC.

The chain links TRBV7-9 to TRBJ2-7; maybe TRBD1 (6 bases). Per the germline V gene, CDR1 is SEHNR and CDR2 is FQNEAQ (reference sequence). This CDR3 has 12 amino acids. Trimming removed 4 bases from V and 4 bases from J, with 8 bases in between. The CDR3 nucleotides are TGTGCCAGCAGCTCCCAGGGGTACGAGCAGTACTTC. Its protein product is CASSSQGYEQYF.

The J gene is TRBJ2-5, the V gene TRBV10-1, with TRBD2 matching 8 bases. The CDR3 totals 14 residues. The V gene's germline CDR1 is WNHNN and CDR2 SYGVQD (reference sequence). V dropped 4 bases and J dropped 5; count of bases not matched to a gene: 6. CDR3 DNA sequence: TGCGCCAGCAGTGGCGGGGGGCCCGGGGAGACCCAGTACTTC. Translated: CASSGGGPGETQYF.

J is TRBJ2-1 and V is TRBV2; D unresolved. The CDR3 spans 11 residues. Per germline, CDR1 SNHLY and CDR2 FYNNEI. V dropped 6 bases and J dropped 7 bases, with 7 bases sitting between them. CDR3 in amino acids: CASRMANEQFF. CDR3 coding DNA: TGTGCCAGCAGAATGGCGAATGAGCAGTTCTTC.

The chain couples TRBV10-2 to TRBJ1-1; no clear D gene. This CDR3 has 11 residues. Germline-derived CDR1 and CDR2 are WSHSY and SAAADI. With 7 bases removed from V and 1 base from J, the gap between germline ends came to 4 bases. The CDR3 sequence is CASKGNTEAFF. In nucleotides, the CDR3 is TGCGCCAGCAAGGGGAACACTGAAGCTTTCTTT.

This CDR3 reads CAWSVRHEAEQYF. The CDR3, as DNA: TGTGCCTGGAGTGTACGACACGAAGCCGAGCAGTACTTC. The chain links TRBV30 to TRBJ2-7; the D is unclear. CDR1 GTSNPN and CDR2 SVGIG come from the germline V gene (reference sequence). Deletions cut 0 bases from V and 6 bases from J, with 12 bases between. The CDR3 length is 13 residues.

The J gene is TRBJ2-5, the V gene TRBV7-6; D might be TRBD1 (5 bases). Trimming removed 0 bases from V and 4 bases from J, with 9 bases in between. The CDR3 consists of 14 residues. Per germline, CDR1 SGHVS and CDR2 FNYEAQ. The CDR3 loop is CASSLAGAAETQYF. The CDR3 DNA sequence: TGTGCCAGCAGCTTAGCTGGGGCTGCAGAGACCCAGTACTTC.

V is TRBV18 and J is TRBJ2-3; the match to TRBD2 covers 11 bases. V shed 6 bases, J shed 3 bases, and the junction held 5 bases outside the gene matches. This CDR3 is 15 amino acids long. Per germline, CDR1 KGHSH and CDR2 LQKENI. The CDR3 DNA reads TGTGCCAGCTCCGGTACTAGCGGGGGAACAGATACGCAGTATTTT. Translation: CASSGTSGGTDTQYF.

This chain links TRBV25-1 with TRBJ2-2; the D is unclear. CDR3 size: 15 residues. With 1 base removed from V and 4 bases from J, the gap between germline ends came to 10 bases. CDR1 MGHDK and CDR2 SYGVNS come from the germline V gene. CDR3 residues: CASSEWSDITGELFF. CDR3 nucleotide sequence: TGTGCCAGCAGTGAATGGTCAGATATCACCGGGGAGCTGTTTTTT.

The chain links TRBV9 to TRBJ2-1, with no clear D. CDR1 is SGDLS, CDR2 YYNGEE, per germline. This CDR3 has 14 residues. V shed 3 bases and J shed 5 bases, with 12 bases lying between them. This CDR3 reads CASSGYVGHNEQFF. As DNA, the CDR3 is TGTGCCAGCAGCGGATATGTCGGCCACAATGAGCAGTTCTTC.

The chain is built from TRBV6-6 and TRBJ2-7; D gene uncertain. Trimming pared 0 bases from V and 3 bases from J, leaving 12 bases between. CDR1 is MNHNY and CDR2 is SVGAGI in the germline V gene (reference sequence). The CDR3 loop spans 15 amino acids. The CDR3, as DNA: TGTGCCAGCAGTTACTCGGACCAGAAGAACTACGAGCAGTACTTC. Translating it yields CASSYSDQKNYEQYF.

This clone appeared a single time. In DNA form, the CDR3 reads TGTGCCAGCAGCCCCCCTGGGGGTGATACGCAGTATTTT. Protein product: CASSPPGGDTQYF. The chain is built from TRBV7-2 and TRBJ2-3; D may correspond to TRBD1 or TRBD2 (5 bases each). The CDR3 consists of 13 residues. Trimming removed 5 bases from V and 6 bases from J, with 12 bases in between. Germline V gene data show CDR1 as SGHTA and CDR2 as FQGNSA.

CDR3 sequence: CASTSRQGRNQPQHF. In nucleotides, the CDR3 is TGTGCCAGCACCTCACGACAGGGACGGAATCAGCCCCAGCATTTT. This chain connects TRBV6-1 to TRBJ1-5, with 7 bases matching TRBD1. J was trimmed by 4 bases and V by 7 bases; bases with no gene match: 10. Germline CDR1 is MNHNS and CDR2 is SASEGT. This CDR3 spans 15 amino acids.

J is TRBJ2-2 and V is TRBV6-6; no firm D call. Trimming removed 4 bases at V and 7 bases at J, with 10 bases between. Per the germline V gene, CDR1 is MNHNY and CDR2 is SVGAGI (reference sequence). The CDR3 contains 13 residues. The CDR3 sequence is CASSSQLGGELFF. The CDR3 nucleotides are TGTGCCAGCAGTTCCCAGCTCGGCGGGGAGCTGTTTTTT.

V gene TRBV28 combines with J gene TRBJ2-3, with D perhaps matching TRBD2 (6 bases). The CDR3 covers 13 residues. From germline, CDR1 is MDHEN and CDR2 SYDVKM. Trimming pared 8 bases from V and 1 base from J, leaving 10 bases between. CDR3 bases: TGTGCCAGCCGGTCGGGGGGCACAGATACGCAGTATTTT. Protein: CASRSGGTDTQYF.

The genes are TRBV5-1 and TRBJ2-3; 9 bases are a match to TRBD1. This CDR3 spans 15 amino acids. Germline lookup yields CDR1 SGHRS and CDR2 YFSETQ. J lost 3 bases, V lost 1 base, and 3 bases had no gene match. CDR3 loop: CASSLRTGETDTQYF. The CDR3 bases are TGCGCCAGCAGCTTGAGGACAGGGGAAACAGATACGCAGTATTTT.